This entry describes one T cell receptor beta chain. What antigen it recognizes has not been identified. No base quality values were provided; no much bigger clone lies one nucleotide off. The patients picked for sequencing were ones in whom flow cytometry had shown an expansion of CD8+CD57+ cells. Severe acquired aplastic anemia was diagnosed in all patients according to International Study of Aplastic Anemia and Agranulocytosis and Camitta criteria. No patient had received any therapy when blood was sampled. TCR repertoires of sorted CD4+ and CD8+ blood T cells from severe aplastic anemia patients and healthy subjects were deep-sequenced in the study. Patients were enrolled in the USA under clinicaltrials.gov protocols 00001620, 01623167, 00001397, 00071045, 00081523 and 00961064. Ficoll-Paque density gradient centrifugation was used to isolate peripheral blood mononuclear cells. Before DNA was extracted, CD4+ and CD8+ T cells were sorted using either FACS or magnetic beads.

Trimming removed 7 bases from V and 8 bases from J; the gene matches leave 7 bases unexplained. The CDR3 goes from the cysteine to the phenylalanine over 14 residues. The kept DNA is CDR3 alone, 42 bases in frame from the first base. Taken from the germline V gene (reference sequence), the CDR1 and CDR2 loops are SGHAT and FQDESV. This sample was taken from a study of CD8+CD57+ T cells in acquired aplastic anemia (dated by TCRdb to 2017 to 2018). Concerning the study at large: A mean of about 3.2 ug of DNA, ranging from roughly 0.19 to 27.4 ug, was extracted from sorted CD4+ and CD8+ cells. A CD8+CD57+ expansion meant a frequency higher than the mean frequency seen in healthy subjects. Overall study outcomes, separate from this receptor: About 30 CD8+ CDR3 sequences were found to be shared between patients and controls, but these sequences appeared to be highly expressed in patients and within the immunodominant clones of the patients. Between patients and healthy controls, no significant difference in CD8+ Simpson's diversity was found (P=0.060).

Genomic DNA served as template for TCR beta VDJ combination and CDR3 sequence profiling. TCR repertoire sequencing was run on an Illumina HiSeq 2000. Under the source paper's analysis protocol: Repertoire assessment relied on Simpson's diversity index, CDR3 size and DJ length profiles, and TRBV/TRBJ rearrangement plots. The most abundant DNA sequence in the deep sequencing data was defined as the immunodominant clone. CDR3 amino acid sequences were checked for sharing across subjects and were also compared against the VDJdb database and published repertoires. The raw public reads went through TCRdb reprocessing: fastp at Q25, MiXCR clone calling, in-frame beta chains kept. Rows are combined by CDR3 protein, so each entry shows the most common genes and DNA. TCRdb, not the original authors, processed these V and J calls. Recorded for this sample are a few hundred thousand distinct CDR3 sequences; around 32% of them occurred a single time. The ten largest account for about 0.8% of the sample.

The clonotype originates from a human donor with aplastic anemia. Sequenced: sorted CD4+, CD8+, or CD8+CD57+ T cells (not recorded which) from PBMCs. The chain was built from TRBV11-1 and TRBJ2-1; 11 central nucleotides agree with TRBD1. The nucleotide sequence reads as follows: TGTGCCAGCACCGGACAGGGGGCGCGGTATGAGCAGTTCTTC. Its translation is CASTGQGARYEQFF.